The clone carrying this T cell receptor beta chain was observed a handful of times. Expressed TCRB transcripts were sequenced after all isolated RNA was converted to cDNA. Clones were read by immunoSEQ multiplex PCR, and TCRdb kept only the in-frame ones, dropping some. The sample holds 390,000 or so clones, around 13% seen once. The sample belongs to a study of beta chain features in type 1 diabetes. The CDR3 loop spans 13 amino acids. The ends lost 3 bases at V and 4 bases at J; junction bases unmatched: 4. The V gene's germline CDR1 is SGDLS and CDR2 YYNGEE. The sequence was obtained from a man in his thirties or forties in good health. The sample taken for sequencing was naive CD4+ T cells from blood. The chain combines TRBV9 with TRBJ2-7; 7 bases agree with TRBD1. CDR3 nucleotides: TGTGCCAGCAGCGAGGGACAGAGTTACGAGCAGTACTTC. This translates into CASSEGQSYEQYF.